Presented here are 12 T cell receptor beta chains from one specimen sequenced in a study of cytomegalovirus exposure and HLA in healthy donors listed by TCRdb under 2017. To prepare the library, the immunoSEQ multiplex PCR assay was applied. The table comes from immuneACCESS by way of TCRdb, which keeps in-frame sequences with V and J called. Part of the clones is missing from these tables; in studies checked, under half for an unresolved V gene and the rest for unknown reasons. This sample gives under 200,000 clones in total; approximately 86% of them show up just once. In total, the top ten clones hold 2% to 2.5% of the sample. The sequencing input was PBMCs. Every receptor here comes from a woman in her late teens or twenties in good health and CMV-seronegative.

This clone appeared once. This rearrangement joins TRBV5-1 to TRBJ2-7; TRBD2 agrees at 12 bases. Germline assignment: CDR1 SGHRS and CDR2 YFSETQ. J lost 0 bases, V lost 0 bases, and 4 bases had no gene match. The CDR3 loop spans 17 amino acids. CDR3: CASSLALAGGSSYEQYF. For the CDR3, the DNA is TGCGCCAGCAGCTTGGCACTAGCGGGAGGCTCCTCCTACGAGCAGTACTTC.

The rearrangement uses TRBV4-1 and TRBJ1-5; weak D call: TRBD1 (6 bases). CDR3 length: 15 residues. V was pared by 0 bases and J by 4 bases, with 10 bases between. Per germline, CDR1 MGHRA and CDR2 YSYEKL. The chain's CDR3 is CASSQEGTLNQPQHF. CDR3 coding DNA: TGCGCCAGCAGCCAAGAAGGGACACTGAATCAGCCCCAGCATTTT.

The chain recombines TRBV7-6 with TRBJ2-4; maybe TRBD1 (6 bases). V was pared by 1 base and J by 1 base, with 14 bases between. Germline CDR1 reads SGHVS; CDR2 reads FNYEAQ. The CDR3 has 17 residues. This CDR3 reads CASSLGTYRDAKNIQYF. The DNA for the CDR3 is TGTGCCAGCAGCTTAGGGACCTACAGGGACGCCAAAAACATTCAGTACTTC.

This clone was picked up one time. The chain combines TRBV9 with TRBJ2-3; D may be TRBD2 (6 bases). This CDR3 region has 16 residues. Per germline, CDR1 SGDLS and CDR2 YYNGEE. The ends were cut back, 3 bases at V and 3 bases at J, with 17 bases in the middle. CDR3 coding DNA: TGTGCCAGCAGCGCCGTATTCTCGGGGGTTACAGATACGCAGTATTTT. Protein product: CASSAVFSGVTDTQYF.

The V gene is TRBV5-1, the J gene TRBJ1-2, with unresolved D. Deletions cut 0 bases from V and 2 bases from J, with 8 bases between. CDR1 SGHRS and CDR2 YFSETQ come from the germline V gene. The CDR3 length is 14 residues. CDR3 sequence (DNA): TGCGCCAGCAGCTTGGGGGCGCAGAACTATGGCTACACCTTC. Protein: CASSLGAQNYGYTF.

This chain uses TRBV7-2 with TRBJ1-1; D is unclear. Germline V lookup: CDR1 SGHTA, CDR2 FQGNSA. CDR3 length: 15 amino acids. The V and J ends lost 4 bases and 1 base respectively, with 13 bases between them. The CDR3 is CASSSTRVANTEAFF. The CDR3 bases are TGTGCCAGCAGCTCCACGCGGGTCGCGAACACTGAAGCTTTCTTT.

The chain joins TRBV6-4 to TRBJ2-1, with no clear D. The CDR3 covers 13 residues. Trimming cost V 2 bases and J 6 bases, with 8 bases left between them. Germline V gene lookup returns CDR1 MRHNA and CDR2 SNTAGT. Written as DNA, the CDR3 is TGTGCCAGCAGTGACGACACCCTCAATGAGCAGTTCTTC. This translates into CASSDDTLNEQFF.

This chain connects TRBV2 to TRBJ2-2, with 8 bases fitting TRBD1. V lost 3 bases, J lost 6 bases, and 3 bases stayed unmatched. CDR3 length: 14 amino acids. CDR1 is SNHLY and CDR2 is FYNNEI in the germline V gene. CDR3 protein: CASSEDRVAGELFF. DNA for the CDR3: TGTGCCAGCAGTGAGGACAGGGTAGCCGGGGAGCTGTTTTTT.

The chain couples TRBV27 to TRBJ2-2; TRBD2 matches at 10 bases. This CDR3 contains 17 residues. J gave up 4 bases and V 5 bases, and 10 bases lay outside the gene matches. Germline CDR1 is MNHEY and CDR2 is SMNVEV (reference sequence). Written as DNA, the CDR3 is TGTGCCAGCAGTCTTACCCCGGGACTAGCGTCCACCGGGGAGCTGTTTTTT. Translating gives CASSLTPGLASTGELFF.

This clone occurred once. V usage is TRBV7-6 and J usage is TRBJ1-1; no firm D call. With 2 bases removed from V and 0 bases from J, the gap between germline ends came to 16 bases. CDR1 and CDR2 from the germline V gene are SGHVS and FNYEAQ. The CDR3 length is 17 residues. As DNA, the CDR3 is TGTGCCAGCAGCTTATTAAATCCAGCGGGCGTGAACACTGAAGCTTTCTTT. It translates to CASSLLNPAGVNTEAFF.

The rearrangement links TRBV5-6 to TRBJ2-7; TRBD2 is a possible D gene (6 bases). Deletions cut 4 bases from V and 3 bases from J, with 11 bases between. Germline V gene lookup returns CDR1 SGHDT and CDR2 YYEEEE. This CDR3 has 13 amino acids. The CDR3 region has the DNA TGTGCCAGCAGCCCGACGGGGGTCTACGAGCAGTACTTC. Translating gives CASSPTGVYEQYF.

The rearrangement links TRBV27 to TRBJ1-1; D is uncertain. CDR1 is MNHEY, CDR2 SMNVEV, per germline (reference sequence). The CDR3 runs 14 residues. Trimming left V 2 bases short and J 6 bases short, with 13 bases between. Here the CDR3 DNA reads TGTGCCAGCAGTTTAAGATTCGCTAGCTCTGAAGCTTTCTTT. Translated: CASSLRFASSEAFF.